This T cell receptor beta chain is from a study of post-analysis software for immune sequencing data. Comment on this clonotype: The antigen is undetermined.

The CDR3 has 13 amino acids. Germline V lookup: CDR1 MGHRA, CDR2 YSYEKL. V was clipped by 1 base and J by 12 bases; unmatched bases: 5. Findings of the study overall: Included in a set of five TRBV segments more frequent in patients than controls were TRBV5-6, TRBV5-1 and TRBV20-1.

The authors incorporated unique molecular identifiers into the TCR beta cDNA libraries. In TCRdb, the PCR reads were re-called with MiXCR into one record per CDR3 protein. The table lists 750,000 to 950,000 distinct CDR3 sequences, about 57% of them singletons. J is TRBJ2-3 and V is TRBV4-1; 9 positions match TRBD2. This sequence was found in a girl aged 5 to 17 with multiple sclerosis. The source material was blood. In DNA, the CDR3 is TGCGCCAGCAGCCAAGGACCCGGGACTAGCCAGTATTTT. Translated: CASSQGPGTSQYF.